One and the same sample provided the 25 T cell receptor beta chains below, sequenced in a study of control samples from healthy donors and cancer patients. Repertoires were generated with immunoSEQ multiplex PCR, while TCRdb's copy carries only in-frame clones and drops some. The data hold about 150,000 clones, with under 95% observed a single time. Specimen: blood. Every receptor here comes from a man between 18 and 35 years old in good health.

The chain has TRBV29-1 and TRBJ1-4, with 7 bases identical to TRBD1. CDR3 size: 15 residues. The germline CDR1 and CDR2 sequences are SQVTM and ANQGSEA. V shed 4 bases, J shed 7 bases, and the junction held 12 bases outside the gene matches. The CDR3 region is CSVGVSGDSGEKLFF. CDR3 coding DNA: TGCAGCGTTGGGGTATCGGGGGACAGTGGTGAAAAACTGTTTTTT.

The chain combines TRBV5-6 with TRBJ2-1, with a possible D match to TRBD2 (6 bases). Germline lookup yields CDR1 SGHDT and CDR2 YYEEEE. Trimming shortened V by 0 bases and J by 12 bases, and 19 bases separated the two germline ends. The CDR3 loop spans 15 amino acids. The CDR3 sequence: CASSLGTTNPPGQFF. CDR3 bases: TGTGCCAGCAGCTTGGGGACTACCAACCCCCCGGGGCAGTTCTTC.

The sample holds one count of this clone. The chain uses TRBV30 and TRBJ2-5; D call uncertain. The CDR3 is 14 residues long. The V gene's germline CDR1 is GTSNPN and CDR2 SVGIG (reference sequence). Trimming removed 5 bases from V and 1 base from J, with 14 bases in between. The CDR3 reads CAWSIRRTQETQYF. DNA for the CDR3: TGTGCCTGGTCAATCAGGCGGACCCAAGAGACCCAGTACTTC.

This clone was detected once. The rearrangement links TRBV28 to TRBJ2-1; D might be TRBD2 (6 bases). The length of the CDR3 is 14 residues. The germline CDR1 and CDR2 sequences are MDHEN and SYDVKM. V lost 2 bases and J 4 bases, leaving 9 bases between the germline ends. The CDR3 protein is CASSLGGAYNEQFF. The CDR3 nucleotides are TGTGCCAGCAGTTTAGGAGGGGCTTACAATGAGCAGTTCTTC.

J is TRBJ1-4 and V is TRBV27; 7 bases map to TRBD1. The ends lost 7 bases at V and 4 bases at J; junction bases unmatched: 3. Germline V gives CDR1 MNHEY, CDR2 SMNVEV (reference sequence). The CDR3 extends over 13 amino acids. For the CDR3, the DNA is TGTGCCAGCAAGACAGGGCGTAATGAAAAACTGTTTTTT. Its protein product is CASKTGRNEKLFF.

The chain has TRBV7-6 and TRBJ2-2; no clear D gene. Trimming took 2 bases from V and 1 from J, leaving 5 bases between them. Germline CDR1 reads SGHVS; CDR2 reads FNYEAQ. The CDR3 spans 14 residues. The CDR3 reads CASSLKWNTGELFF. As DNA, the CDR3 is TGTGCCAGCAGCTTAAAATGGAACACCGGGGAGCTGTTTTTT.

This clone appeared a single time. The chain's CDR3 is CASRATLTYQETQYF. The CDR3 bases are TGTGCCAGCAGAGCCACCCTTACCTACCAAGAGACCCAGTACTTC. The chain recombines TRBV2 with TRBJ2-5; no firm D call. The CDR3 spans 15 residues. V was shortened by 6 bases and J by 0 bases, with 14 bases between the two germline ends. CDR1 and CDR2 from the germline V gene are SNHLY and FYNNEI.

The rearrangement links TRBV6-5 to TRBJ2-7; the match to TRBD1 covers 10 bases. Trimming cost V 0 bases and J 4 bases; bases outside gene matches: 6. This CDR3 spans 16 amino acids. Germline-derived CDR1 and CDR2 are MNHEY and SVGAGI. This CDR3 is CASSYSIRQGAYEQYF. The CDR3 region has the DNA TGTGCCAGCAGTTACTCGATACGACAGGGGGCTTACGAGCAGTACTTC.

The chain recombines TRBV19 with TRBJ1-2; 7 positions match TRBD1. The V gene's germline CDR1 is LNHDA and CDR2 SQIVND (reference sequence). The CDR3 has 15 amino acids. The J segment lost 0 bases and the V segment lost 5 bases, leaving 6 bases of the junction unmatched. In nucleotides, the CDR3 is TGTGCCAGTAGTGGCCGGGACAGAGCTAACTATGGCTACACCTTC. This translates into CASSGRDRANYGYTF.

This chain connects TRBV7-3 to TRBJ2-1; 7 bases match TRBD1. Trimming cost V 1 base and J 6 bases; bases outside gene matches: 6. The CDR3 extends over 15 amino acids. CDR1 is SGHTA, CDR2 FQGTGA, per germline. In nucleotides, the CDR3 is TGTGCCAGCAGCTTAAGACAGGGTGGGACCAATGAGCAGTTCTTC. Its translation is CASSLRQGGTNEQFF.

This clone was observed a few times. Other DNA sequences in this sample translate to the same CDR3. J is TRBJ2-1 and V is TRBV5-4; D gene uncertain. The CDR3 contains 13 residues. With 4 bases removed from V and 0 bases from J, the gap between germline ends came to 5 bases. Germline values: CDR1 SGHNT, CDR2 YYREEE (reference sequence). The CDR3 loop reads CASSPSSYNEQFF. The CDR3 bases are TGTGCCAGCAGCCCGAGCTCCTACAATGAGCAGTTCTTC.

V and J are TRBV3-1 (or the pseudogene TRBV3-2) and TRBJ1-3; 8 nucleotides match TRBD1. The CDR3 length is 15 residues. The V gene end was trimmed by 0 bases and the J gene end by 10 bases; junction bases not matched to a gene: 8. Germline loops: CDR1 LGHDT, CDR2 YNNKEL (reference sequence). The CDR3 region is CASSQDQQGVLTIYF. The CDR3, as DNA: TGTGCCAGCAGCCAAGACCAACAGGGGGTTTTAACCATATATTTT.

The V call is TRBV7-2, the J call TRBJ1-2; D gene uncertain. Germline V gives CDR1 SGHTA, CDR2 FQGNSA. The CDR3 covers 14 residues. The V end was cut by 6 bases, the J end by 5 bases, with 16 bases between. This CDR3 is CASSYARGSYGYTF. CDR3 sequence (DNA): TGTGCCAGCAGTTATGCCAGAGGGTCTTATGGCTACACCTTC.

V usage is TRBV28 and J usage is TRBJ1-5; D gene unclear. Trimming cost V 3 bases and J 3 bases, with 18 bases left between them. The CDR3 covers 17 residues. Germline lookup yields CDR1 MDHEN and CDR2 SYDVKM. The CDR3 nucleotides read TGTGCCAGCAGTTTCTTACATACGAAAGTTACCAATCAGCCCCAGCATTTT. Encoded protein: CASSFLHTKVTNQPQHF.

J is TRBJ2-3 and V is TRBV12-5; TRBD2 is a possible D gene (5 bases). V was shortened by 11 bases and J by 1 base, with 16 bases between the two germline ends. CDR1 is LGHNT and CDR2 is FRNRAP in the germline V gene. The CDR3 is 14 residues long. This CDR3 is CASRGLGGTDTQYF. As DNA, the CDR3 is TGTGCTTCCCGGGGTTTGGGAGGCACAGATACGCAGTATTTT. The full variable domain, with the rest looked up from reference TRBV12-5 and TRBJ2-3, is DARVTQTPRHKVTEMGQEVTMRCQPILGHNTVFWYRQTMMQGLELLAYFRNRAPLDDSGMPKDRFSAEMPDATLATLKIQPSEPRDSAVYFCASRGLGGTDTQYFGPGTRLTVL.

J is TRBJ1-4 and V is TRBV10-3; D ambiguous. The germline CDR1 and CDR2 sequences are ENHRY and SYGVKD. This CDR3 spans 11 amino acids. The CDR3 region is CAIGVNEKLFF. CDR3 coding DNA: TGTGCGATTGGGGTTAATGAAAAACTGTTTTTT.

The CDR3 spells CATSRVRAGATDTQYF. CDR3 sequence (DNA): TGTGCCACCAGCAGAGTACGGGCGGGAGCCACAGATACGCAGTATTTT. The chain joins TRBV15 to TRBJ2-3; 7 positions agree with TRBD2. The V segment lost 1 base and the J segment 2 bases; nucleotides outside the gene matches: 6. CDR3 size: 16 residues. The germline V gene encodes CDR1 LNHNV and CDR2 YYDKDF (reference sequence). The full variable domain, in which reference TRBV15 and TRBJ2-3 provide the parts outside the CDR3, is DAMVIQNPRYQVTQFGKPVTLSCSQTLNHNVMYWYQQKSSQAPKLLFHYYDKDFNNEADTPDNFQSRRPNTSFCFLDIRSPGLGDTAMYLCATSRVRAGATDTQYFGPGTRLTVL.

This chain connects TRBV2 to TRBJ1-4; unclear D gene. Deletions cut 6 bases from V and 3 bases from J, with 14 bases between. The CDR3 totals 15 residues. Germline CDR1 and CDR2: SNHLY and FYNNEI. CDR3 protein: CASSAKGAPNEKLFF. CDR3 nucleotide sequence: TGTGCCAGCAGCGCGAAGGGAGCCCCTAATGAAAAACTGTTTTTT.

V gene TRBV30 combines with J gene TRBJ1-4, with a tentative D call TRBD1 (5 bases). The germline V gene encodes CDR1 GTSNPN and CDR2 SVGIG (reference sequence). The V end was cut by 4 bases, the J end by 6 bases, with 12 bases between. The CDR3 is made up of 13 amino acids. This CDR3 reads CAWNRGGDEKLFF. The CDR3 DNA is TGTGCCTGGAACCGGGGGGGGGATGAAAAACTGTTTTTT.

The chain is built from TRBV27 and TRBJ1-1, with no clear D. V lost 3 bases, J lost 3 bases, and 17 bases lay in between. Germline V gene data show CDR1 as MNHEY and CDR2 as SMNVEV (reference sequence). This CDR3 is 16 amino acids long. The chain's CDR3 is CASSFHSSSRDTEAFF. The DNA for the CDR3 is TGTGCCAGCAGTTTCCACTCCTCCAGTCGGGACACTGAAGCTTTCTTT.

The J gene is TRBJ1-2, the V gene TRBV7-9; D might be TRBD1 (6 bases). The CDR3 loop spans 14 amino acids. Per the germline V gene, CDR1 is SEHNR and CDR2 is FQNEAQ (reference sequence). V lost 1 base, J lost 5 bases, and 11 bases lay in between. The CDR3 spells CASSLGQELYGYTF. In nucleotides, the CDR3 is TGTGCCAGCAGCTTAGGACAGGAGTTATATGGCTACACCTTC.

The J gene is TRBJ1-5, the V gene TRBV29-1, with D unresolved. CDR1 and CDR2 from the germline V gene are SQVTM and ANQGSEA. The V gene lost 4 bases and the J gene lost 0 bases, with 10 bases spanning the gap. This CDR3 is built from 14 residues. CDR3 sequence reads: CSVGTDASNQPQHF. In DNA form, the CDR3 reads TGCAGCGTTGGGACGGACGCTAGCAATCAGCCCCAGCATTTT.

This chain links TRBV7-9 with TRBJ2-2; tentative D call: TRBD1 (6 bases). CDR1 is SEHNR, CDR2 FQNEAQ, per germline (reference sequence). The CDR3 totals 14 residues. V was shortened by 5 bases and J by 7 bases, with 14 bases between the two germline ends. The CDR3 bases are TGTGCCAGCAGCGCCCAGGGGTTGAGCGGGGAGCTGTTTTTT. This translates into CASSAQGLSGELFF.

The chain combines TRBV30 with TRBJ2-1, with 8 positions matching TRBD1. V lost 7 bases to trimming and J lost 2 bases; unmatched junction nucleotides: 4. The CDR3 is 13 residues long. The germline gives CDR1 GTSNPN, CDR2 SVGIG (reference sequence). This CDR3 is CALTGVPYNEQFF. DNA for the CDR3: TGTGCCTTGACAGGGGTCCCCTACAATGAGCAGTTCTTC. The full variable domain, completed using reference TRBV30 and TRBJ2-1, is SQTIHQWPATLVQPVGSPLSLECTVEGTSNPNLYWYRQAAGRGLQLLFYSVGIGQISSEVPQNLSASRPQDRQFILSSKKLLLSDSGFYLCALTGVPYNEQFFGPGTRLTVL.

This chain joins TRBV2 and TRBJ1-5; D unresolved. Germline lookup yields CDR1 SNHLY and CDR2 FYNNEI. The CDR3 loop spans 13 amino acids. The V end lost 7 bases, the J end lost 3 bases, and 10 bases lay between the germline ends. The CDR3 loop reads CASMAEANQPQHF. CDR3 sequence (DNA): TGTGCCAGCATGGCTGAGGCCAATCAGCCCCAGCATTTT.